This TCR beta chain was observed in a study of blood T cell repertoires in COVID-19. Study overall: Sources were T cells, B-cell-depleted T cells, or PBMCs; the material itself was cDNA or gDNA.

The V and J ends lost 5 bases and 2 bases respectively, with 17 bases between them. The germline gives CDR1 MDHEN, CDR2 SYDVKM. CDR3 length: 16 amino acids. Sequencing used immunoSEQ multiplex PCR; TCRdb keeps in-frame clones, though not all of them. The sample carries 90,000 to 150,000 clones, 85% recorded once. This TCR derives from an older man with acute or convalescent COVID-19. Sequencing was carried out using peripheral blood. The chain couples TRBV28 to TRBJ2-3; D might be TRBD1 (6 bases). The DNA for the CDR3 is TGTGCCAGCAGTCTCGGGACATCACACATCACAGATACGCAGTATTTT. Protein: CASSLGTSHITDTQYF.